This TCR beta chain was observed in a study of blood T cells in healthy people across ages. Study overall: Researchers report that template switching captured about one barcoded beta molecule per two T cells.

Combining a sample-barcoded 5' primer with a J-beta primer mix, a second PCR ran for about 6 to 11 cycles. A template-switch adaptor with 12 random nucleotides tagged each cDNA molecule. One entry per CDR3 protein, called by TCRdb with MiXCR from the 5' RACE reads. In the table there are about a million distinct CDR3 sequences, about two fifths of which are singletons. Overall study results and limits: When one million T cells were used, diversity estimates were thought to be underestimates. Age showed a roughly linear inverse relationship with TCR beta diversity per million T cells.

Points on this clonotype: Its antigen remains unknown.

Sequencing was performed on blood. The TCR sequence derives from a young man in good health.

Written as DNA, the CDR3 is TGTGCCAGCAGTTCGACAGGGGGCTACTATGGCTACACCTTC. Translating it yields CASSSTGGYYGYTF. The rearrangement uses TRBV6-2 or TRBV6-3 and TRBJ1-2, with 10 bases aligning to TRBD1. CDR3 length equals 14 residues. Germline CDR1 MNHEY, CDR2 SVGEGT. With 4 bases clipped from V and 3 bases from J, the junction kept 2 bases outside the gene matches.